What follows are 26 T cell receptor beta chains derived from one specimen sequenced in a study of blood T cell repertoires in COVID-19. The method was immunoSEQ multiplex PCR; TCRdb's version includes in-frame clones alone and lacks a portion of them. Here the sample spans some 320,000 clones, over 85% being singletons. Sequenced material: PBMCs or T cells enriched from blood (not recorded which). These TCRs come from a man aged 55 to 70 who had recovered from COVID-19.

The rearrangement uses TRBV18 and TRBJ1-1; 10 positions match TRBD1. CDR1 and CDR2 from the germline V gene are KGHSH and LQKENI. CDR3 length: 17 amino acids. Trimming removed 2 bases from V and 1 base from J; junction bases left unmatched: 7. The CDR3: CASSPFRDRGGNTEAFF. The CDR3 nucleotides read TGTGCCAGCTCACCATTCCGGGACAGGGGTGGGAACACTGAAGCTTTCTTT.

Comment on this clone: The sample carries other DNA sequences with the same CDR3. This rearrangement joins TRBV2 to TRBJ2-7; D remains unclear. The CDR3 has 11 amino acids. From germline, CDR1 is SNHLY and CDR2 FYNNEI. V dropped 6 bases and J dropped 0 bases, with 3 bases sitting between them. Here the CDR3 reads CASSYSYEQYF. For the CDR3, the DNA is TGTGCCAGCAGCTACTCCTACGAGCAGTACTTC.

The rearrangement uses TRBV27 and TRBJ1-6; 9 nucleotides match TRBD1. This CDR3 is built from 13 residues. The germline gives CDR1 MNHEY, CDR2 SMNVEV (reference sequence). With V trimmed by 6 bases and J by 10 bases, 4 bases remained unmatched. The CDR3 coding sequence is TGTGCCAGCAGCTATGGGACAGGGTCACCCCTCCACTTT. Protein: CASSYGTGSPLHF.

The table lists this clone with a count of one. The sample contains more than one DNA sequence encoding this CDR3. The genes are TRBV4-3 and TRBJ1-1; D is ambiguous. The V end lost 0 bases, the J end lost 5 bases, and 7 bases lay between the germline ends. CDR1 and CDR2 (germline): LGHNA, YSLEER. This CDR3 region has 13 residues. The CDR3 here is CASSQERGTEAFF. The CDR3, as DNA: TGCGCCAGCAGCCAAGAACGGGGAACTGAAGCTTTCTTT.

In this sample, this clone turned up a few times. This chain connects TRBV7-3 to TRBJ2-1; 11 bases align to TRBD2. The length of the CDR3 is 16 residues. J lost 5 bases, V lost 1 base, and 4 bases had no gene match. The germline V gene has CDR1 SGHTA and CDR2 FQGTGA. This chain's CDR3 is CASSLSGTSGNNEQFF. DNA for the CDR3: TGTGCCAGCAGCTTAAGCGGGACTAGCGGAAACAATGAGCAGTTCTTC.

The chain carries TRBV9 and TRBJ2-7; unclear D gene. V was trimmed by 3 bases and J by 6 bases, leaving 13 bases between them. CDR3 length: 13 residues. CDR1 is SGDLS and CDR2 is YYNGEE in the germline V gene. In nucleotides, the CDR3 is TGTGCCAGCAGCGCCGACCCAGGTAGCGAGCAGTACTTC. Amino acids: CASSADPGSEQYF.

The chain links TRBV28 to TRBJ2-7, with 10 bases that match TRBD1. There are 15 residues in the CDR3. V lost 3 bases, J lost 5 bases, and 7 bases stayed unmatched. CDR1 MDHEN and CDR2 SYDVKM come from the germline V gene. This CDR3 reads CASSFIGTGDHEQYF. The CDR3 bases are TGTGCCAGCAGTTTTATTGGGACAGGGGACCACGAGCAGTACTTC.

The chain recombines TRBV2 with TRBJ1-1; D gene uncertain. The V gene lost 2 bases and the J gene lost 1 base, with 5 bases spanning the gap. The CDR3 consists of 13 residues. Germline V CDR1 and CDR2: SNHLY, FYNNEI. CDR3 residues: CASSEPGNTEAFF. The CDR3 DNA is TGTGCCAGCAGTGAACCAGGGAACACTGAAGCTTTCTTT.

V usage is TRBV11-2 and J usage is TRBJ1-6; 7 nucleotides agree with TRBD1. Losses at the gene ends were 5 bases for V and 10 bases for J; bases not matched to a gene: 11. CDR3 length equals 15 residues. The germline V gene encodes CDR1 SGHAT and CDR2 FQNNGV. The CDR3 protein is CASSHPGQLRSPLHF. The CDR3 nucleotides read TGTGCCAGCAGCCACCCGGGACAGCTACGGTCACCCCTCCACTTT.

This rearrangement joins TRBV11-3 to TRBJ2-3; 7 nucleotides line up with TRBD1. Trimming removed 2 bases from V and 3 bases from J; junction bases left unmatched: 8. The CDR3 sequence is 16 residues long. Germline assignment: CDR1 SGHNT and CDR2 YENEEA. DNA for the CDR3: TGTGCCAGCAGCTTATCAGGGGGATATTTAACAGATACGCAGTATTTT. Translation gives CASSLSGGYLTDTQYF. The entire variable domain, with the rest obtained from reference TRBV11-3 and TRBJ2-3, is as follows: EAGVVQSPRYKIIEKKQPVAFWCNPISGHNTLYWYLQNLGQGPELLIRYENEEAVDDSQLPKDRFSAERLKGVDSTLKIQPAELGDSAVYLCASSLSGGYLTDTQYFGPGTRLTVL.

V gene TRBV24-1 combines with J gene TRBJ2-1; TRBD1 aligns across 8 bases. The J segment lost 7 bases and the V segment lost 10 bases, leaving 8 bases of the junction unmatched. Germline V gives CDR1 KGHDR, CDR2 SFDVKD. CDR3 size: 13 residues. This CDR3 reads CATGTGGPNEQFF. CDR3 nucleotides: TGTGCCACTGGGACAGGAGGGCCTAATGAGCAGTTCTTC.

This chain connects TRBV30 to TRBJ1-2; D is possibly TRBD1 (6 bases). The germline V gene has CDR1 GTSNPN and CDR2 SVGIG (reference sequence). The CDR3 has 12 residues. The CDR3 loop is CATNRETLGYTF. As DNA, the CDR3 is TGTGCTACAAACAGGGAAACTCTTGGCTACACCTTC. Complete variable domain (other parts from reference TRBV30 and TRBJ1-2): SQTIHQWPATLVQPVGSPLSLECTVEGTSNPNLYWYRQAAGRGLQLLFYSVGIGQISSEVPQNLSASRPQDRQFILSSKKLLLSDSGFYLCATNRETLGYTFGSGTRLTVV.

The chain couples TRBV2 to TRBJ2-3, with 9 bases fitting TRBD1. The V gene end was trimmed by 4 bases and the J gene end by 4 bases; junction bases not matched to a gene: 3. CDR3 length equals 14 residues. Germline V gives CDR1 SNHLY, CDR2 FYNNEI. Here the CDR3 reads CASSADRGADTQYF. The CDR3 region has the DNA TGTGCCAGCAGTGCGGACAGGGGTGCAGATACGCAGTATTTT.

This clone was observed a single time. The chain combines TRBV3-1 (or the pseudogene TRBV3-2) with TRBJ1-3; unclear D gene. This CDR3 region has 16 residues. In germline, CDR1 is LGHDT, CDR2 YNNKEL (reference sequence). V lost 1 base to trimming and J lost 0 bases, with 10 bases between them. CDR3 amino acids: CASSQGVGLSGNTIYF. The CDR3 DNA is TGTGCCAGCAGCCAAGGGGTCGGACTCTCTGGAAACACCATATATTTT.

The chain is built from TRBV19 and TRBJ1-2; tentatively, D is TRBD1 (5 bases). V was shortened by 5 bases and J by 5 bases, with 9 bases between the two germline ends. The CDR3 has 12 amino acids. Per the germline V gene, CDR1 is LNHDA and CDR2 is SQIVND (reference sequence). The chain's CDR3 is CASSDQGYGYTF. In nucleotides, the CDR3 is TGTGCCAGTAGTGATCAGGGATATGGCTACACCTTC.

CDR3 in DNA: TGTGCCAGCGGCTACCAAGACACAGGACCCCGTTGTGAGCACCACGATTGGGACACTGAAGCTTTCTTT. Translating it yields CASGYQDTGPRCEHHDWDTEAFF. The chain employs TRBV21-1 and TRBJ1-1; the D segment call TRBD1 is taken from the table without a DNA check. TRBV21-1 is shown as a pseudogene. The CDR3 loop spans 23 amino acids.

CDR3 region: CASRAFSGRKQETQYF. The CDR3 DNA follows: TGTGCCAGTAGAGCCTTTAGCGGGAGGAAACAAGAGACCCAGTACTTC. V is TRBV19 and J is TRBJ2-5, with 10 bases fitting TRBD2. The J segment lost 2 bases and the V segment lost 6 bases, leaving 9 bases of the junction unmatched. CDR3 size: 16 residues. Germline CDR1 and CDR2: LNHDA and SQIVND (reference sequence). Supplemented by reference TRBV19 and TRBJ2-5, the full variable domain reads DGGITQSPKYLFRKEGQNVTLSCEQNLNHDAMYWYRQDPGQGLRLIYYSQIVNDFQKGDIAEGYSVSREKKESFPLTVTSAQKNPTAFYLCASRAFSGRKQETQYFGPGTRLLVL.

The chain combines TRBV19 with TRBJ2-1; TRBD1 agrees at 7 bases. CDR1 is LNHDA, CDR2 SQIVND, per germline (reference sequence). Losses at the gene ends were 9 bases for V and 6 bases for J; bases not matched to a gene: 14. The CDR3 covers 15 residues. The CDR3 DNA is TGTGCCAGCTCCTTCAGGGGGTCGTGGGGCAATGAGCAGTTCTTC. This translates into CASSFRGSWGNEQFF.

This chain joins TRBV9 and TRBJ2-7; 7 bases fit TRBD1. The CDR3 sequence is 13 residues long. The V and J ends lost 3 bases and 4 bases, in that order; junction bases with no gene match: 4. Germline assignment: CDR1 SGDLS and CDR2 YYNGEE. The CDR3 DNA sequence: TGTGCCAGCAGCGCCGGGACAGCATACGAGCAGTACTTC. Translation: CASSAGTAYEQYF.

The V gene is TRBV6-6, the J gene TRBJ2-3; 10 nucleotides line up with TRBD2. Trimming at V came to 4 bases and at J to 3 bases, leaving 4 bases not matched to a gene. This CDR3 is built from 15 residues. The germline CDR1 and CDR2 sequences are MNHNY and SVGAGI (reference sequence). The CDR3, as DNA: TGTGCCAGCAGTTTCATTAGCGGGGGGACAGATACGCAGTATTTT. As protein: CASSFISGGTDTQYF.

This rearrangement joins TRBV7-8 to TRBJ2-3; 10 bases fit TRBD2. The CDR3 is 16 amino acids. CDR1 and CDR2 from the germline V gene are SGHVS and FQNEAQ. Trimming at V came to 1 base and at J to 5 bases, leaving 6 bases not matched to a gene. CDR3 DNA: TGTGCCAGCAGCTTAGGGACTAGCGGATCTCAAGATACGCAGTATTTT. Its translation is CASSLGTSGSQDTQYF. The full variable domain, in which reference TRBV7-8 and TRBJ2-3 provide the parts outside the CDR3, is GAGVSQSPRYKVAKRGQDVALRCDPISGHVSLFWYQQALGQGPEFLTYFQNEAQLDKSGLPSDRFFAERPEGSVSTLKIQRTQQEDSAVYLCASSLGTSGSQDTQYFGPGTRLTVL.

The J gene is TRBJ2-3, the V gene TRBV24-1, with a tentative D call TRBD2 (7 bases). CDR3 length: 12 residues. The V and J ends lost 7 bases and 9 bases respectively, with 13 bases between them. Germline CDR1 KGHDR, CDR2 SFDVKD. The CDR3 coding sequence is TGTGCCACCAGATTAGGGGGGGGAACGCAGTATTTT. This translates into CATRLGGGTQYF.

This clone was seen a single time. The V and J genes are TRBV11-2 and TRBJ2-3; 11 bases are shared with TRBD2. V lost 5 bases, J lost 5 bases, and 6 bases stayed unmatched. Germline CDR1 SGHAT, CDR2 FQNNGV. The CDR3 loop spans 15 amino acids. The CDR3 DNA follows: TGTGCCAGCAGCACTAGCGGGAGTAACGTAGATACGCAGTATTTT. It encodes CASSTSGSNVDTQYF.

The rearrangement links TRBV30 to TRBJ2-4, with TRBD1 identical over 7 bases. J gave up 1 base and V 3 bases, and 9 bases lay outside the gene matches. The CDR3 contains 16 residues. Looked up from germline, CDR1 is GTSNPN and CDR2 is SVGIG (reference sequence). The CDR3 loop reads CAWRSAQGRAKNIQYF. As DNA, the CDR3 is TGTGCCTGGAGGAGTGCACAGGGGCGGGCCAAAAACATTCAGTACTTC.

This clone was observed a handful of times. The chain has TRBV7-9 and TRBJ2-1; 11 positions agree with TRBD1. Germline V gene lookup returns CDR1 SEHNR and CDR2 FQNEAQ (reference sequence). V gave up 1 base and J gave up 13 bases; unmatched junction bases: 9. The CDR3 runs 15 residues. The CDR3 nucleotides are TGTGCCAGCAGCTTAGGGACAGGGGGCTCTTTTCCCCAGTTCTTC. Residues: CASSLGTGGSFPQFF.

This chain links TRBV5-1 with TRBJ2-2, with D tentatively TRBD2 (6 bases). Germline V gene data show CDR1 as SGHRS and CDR2 as YFSETQ. V was pared by 4 bases and J by 1 base, with 14 bases between. The CDR3 spans 16 residues. The CDR3 sequence: CASSGTTSQNTGELFF. The CDR3 DNA follows: TGCGCCAGCAGCGGTACCACTAGCCAGAACACCGGGGAGCTGTTTTTT.